This entry lists 8 T cell receptor beta chains sequenced from one sample in a study of blood T cell repertoires in COVID-19. Profiled with immunoSEQ multiplex PCR; TCRdb holds only in-frame clones, not every one. The profile shows a few hundred thousand clones, almost 90% of them singletons. The sequenced material came from PBMCs or T cells enriched from blood (not recorded which). All receptors derive from a man younger than 45 who had been exposed to COVID-19.

The V call is TRBV5-1, the J call TRBJ1-3, with 8 bases matching TRBD1. The CDR3 consists of 15 residues. The V gene's germline CDR1 is SGHRS and CDR2 YFSETQ. Losses at the gene ends were 5 bases for V and 2 bases for J; bases not matched to a gene: 6. CDR3 DNA: TGCGCCAGCAGTTGGGGACAGGAGGCTGGAAACACCATATATTTT. This gives the protein CASSWGQEAGNTIYF.

The chain uses TRBV7-9 and TRBJ2-7; TRBD2 matches 7 bases. This CDR3 spans 15 amino acids. Germline V gene data show CDR1 as SEHNR and CDR2 as FQNEAQ (reference sequence). V lost 2 bases to trimming and J lost 0 bases; unmatched junction nucleotides: 4. CDR3 bases: TGTGCCAGCAGCTTATTGTCTAGCGGCTCCTACGAGCAGTACTTC. The encoded protein is CASSLLSSGSYEQYF.

The chain couples TRBV5-1 to TRBJ1-6, with TRBD1 identical over 8 bases. The J segment lost 5 bases and the V segment lost 9 bases, leaving 7 bases of the junction unmatched. This CDR3 is 14 amino acids long. Germline V CDR1 and CDR2: SGHRS, YFSETQ. DNA of the CDR3: TGCGCCACCACGACAGGGGAGGATAATTCACCCCTCCACTTT. As protein: CATTTGEDNSPLHF. The full variable domain, its missing parts supplied by reference TRBV5-1 and TRBJ1-6, is KAGVTQTPRYLIKTRGQQVTLSCSPISGHRSVSWYQQTPGQGLQFLFEYFSETQRNKGNFPGRFSGRQFSNSRSEMNVSTLELGDSALYLCATTTGEDNSPLHFGNGTRLTVT.

This chain uses TRBV19 with TRBJ1-3, with a possible D match to TRBD1 (5 bases). The germline gives CDR1 LNHDA, CDR2 SQIVND (reference sequence). This CDR3 is 16 amino acids long. V lost 9 bases and J 0 bases, leaving 18 bases between the germline ends. For the CDR3, the DNA is TGTGCCAGAACGGGGGATCCAGGCCGCTCTGGAAACACCATATATTTT. Its translation: CARTGDPGRSGNTIYF.

The rearrangement links TRBV18 to TRBJ2-2; D uncertain. Germline values: CDR1 KGHSH, CDR2 LQKENI. With 4 bases removed from V and 4 bases from J, the gap between germline ends came to 4 bases. The CDR3 runs 12 residues. Written as DNA, the CDR3 is TGTGCCAGCTCACTCGGCACCGGGGAGCTGTTTTTT. The encoded protein is CASSLGTGELFF.

The chain carries TRBV27 and TRBJ2-2, with TRBD2 matching over 14 bases. V was clipped by 3 bases and J by 4 bases; unmatched bases: 10. The CDR3 is 19 residues long. Germline CDR1 reads MNHEY; CDR2 reads SMNVEV (reference sequence). The CDR3 here is CASSFSGRGTSGGTGELFF. CDR3 DNA sequence: TGTGCCAGCAGTTTCTCTGGCCGCGGGACTAGCGGGGGCACCGGGGAGCTGTTTTTT.

The chain links TRBV6-2 or TRBV6-3 to TRBJ1-4, with TRBD1 identical over 8 bases. CDR1 MNHEY and CDR2 SVGEGT come from the germline V gene. The CDR3 sequence is 18 residues long. V trimming: 5 bases; J trimming: 8 bases; junction bases outside the gene matches: 19. CDR3 nucleotide sequence: TGTGCCAGCAGTGAGGGGCCGAACGGGACAGGTGGGAGAGAAAAACTGTTTTTT. It encodes CASSEGPNGTGGREKLFF.

A few counts support this clone. The rearrangement links TRBV11-2 to TRBJ1-6; D remains unclear. Trimming removed 5 bases from V and 7 bases from J, with 12 bases in between. CDR3 size: 14 residues. Germline V gene data show CDR1 as SGHAT and CDR2 as FQNNGV. The CDR3 DNA reads TGTGCCAGCAGCCCCTACCAGGCGAATTCACCCCTCCACTTT. Translation: CASSPYQANSPLHF.